This T cell receptor (beta chain) was recovered during a study of monozygotic twins with cystic fibrosis. Study-wide context: Libraries were built from around 3 micrograms of fragmented DNA using about 14 PCR cycles.

Repertoires were generated with immunoSEQ multiplex PCR, while TCRdb's copy carries only in-frame clones and drops some. The sample contains approximately 8,700 clones, roughly nine tenths of which appear only once. With respect to this clone: Its antigen is unidentified.

Germline trimming cut 6 bases from V and 1 base from J; bases unmatched to any gene: 5. Germline V gene sequence: CDR1 SGHRS, CDR2 YFSETQ. The CDR3 totals 14 residues. General observations from the study: Clonality was generally low (median around 0.009), higher in the most severe patients.

V is TRBV5-1 and J is TRBJ2-3; 7 positions agree with TRBD1. The TCR originated in a boy between 2 and 10 years old with cystic fibrosis. Sequencing was carried out using blood. The CDR3 DNA is TGCGCCAGCAAGGTCGGGACAGGCACAGATACGCAGTATTTT. Encoded protein: CASKVGTGTDTQYF.